This T cell receptor (beta chain) was documented in a study of blood T cell repertoires in COVID-19. Method: immunoSEQ multiplex PCR; TCRdb's copy keeps in-frame clones and lacks some. The sample consists of around 150,000 clones, more than 75% of them appearing once. The TCR comes from a man in his fifties or sixties with active COVID-19. The sequenced material came from peripheral blood.

DNA for the CDR3: TGCGCCAGCAGCCAAGGAGGACAGGGGTTATCCGGGGAGCTGTTTTTT. Its translation: CASSQGGQGLSGELFF. This rearrangement joins TRBV4-1 to TRBJ2-2, with 9 bases that match TRBD1. Germline loops: CDR1 MGHRA, CDR2 YSYEKL. This CDR3 comprises 16 residues. The V and J ends lost 1 base and 6 bases, in that order; junction bases with no gene match: 6.